The next 6 T cell receptor beta chains were all read from a single sample in a study of blood T cell repertoires in COVID-19. Profiled with immunoSEQ multiplex PCR; TCRdb holds only in-frame clones, not every one. Counted here are roughly 55,000 clones, around four fifths occurring once; the ten biggest clones make up around 1.9%. The sample was peripheral blood. The receptors come from a woman aged 60-75 years with acute or convalescent COVID-19.

In this sample, this clone turned up a few times. The chain joins TRBV4-1 to TRBJ1-2, with a possible D match to TRBD1 (5 bases). Trimming shortened V by 1 base and J by 7 bases, and 10 bases separated the two germline ends. The V gene's germline CDR1 is MGHRA and CDR2 YSYEKL. The CDR3 covers 13 residues. CDR3 region: CASSQGRRGGYTF. In nucleotides, the CDR3 is TGCGCCAGCAGCCAAGGCCGGAGGGGTGGCTACACCTTC.

The chain uses TRBV6-5 and TRBJ2-7; 7 nucleotides align to TRBD1. With 7 bases clipped from V and 3 bases from J, the junction kept 3 bases outside the gene matches. The germline V gene has CDR1 MNHEY and CDR2 SVGAGI. This CDR3 has 12 residues. CDR3 sequence: CASNPGGYEQYF. CDR3 DNA: TGTGCCAGCAATCCAGGGGGCTACGAGCAGTACTTC.

The V call is TRBV25-1, the J call TRBJ2-1; no definite D call. Germline CDR1 MGHDK, CDR2 SYGVNS. The CDR3 is 11 residues long. With 5 bases removed from V and 6 bases from J, the gap between germline ends came to 5 bases. This CDR3 reads CASSRVNEQFF. The CDR3 DNA is TGTGCCAGCAGTCGGGTCAATGAGCAGTTCTTC.

This clone was counted a few times. The J gene is TRBJ1-2, the V gene TRBV5-1; the D gene is possibly TRBD1 (5 bases). Germline V lookup: CDR1 SGHRS, CDR2 YFSETQ. V was trimmed by 4 bases and J by 10 bases, leaving 17 bases between them. This CDR3 contains 13 residues. CDR3: CASSQAGQSVYTF. The CDR3 DNA reads TGCGCCAGCAGCCAAGCGGGGCAGTCTGTCTACACCTTC.

The V call is TRBV28, the J call TRBJ1-2; unclear D gene. Trimming removed 8 bases at V and 0 bases at J, with 13 bases between. CDR1 is MDHEN and CDR2 is SYDVKM in the germline V gene. The CDR3 consists of 14 residues. The CDR3 DNA reads as TGTGCCAGCCGAACAGAATCCTCTAACTATGGCTACACCTTC. Translating gives CASRTESSNYGYTF.

The V call is TRBV6-1, the J call TRBJ2-1, with TRBD1 matching 8 bases. Trimming cost V 3 bases and J 3 bases; bases outside gene matches: 4. The germline gives CDR1 MNHNS, CDR2 SASEGT. The CDR3 is made up of 15 amino acids. The CDR3 reads CASSEQGAGYNEQFF. As DNA, the CDR3 is TGTGCCAGCAGTGAGCAGGGGGCCGGCTACAATGAGCAGTTCTTC.